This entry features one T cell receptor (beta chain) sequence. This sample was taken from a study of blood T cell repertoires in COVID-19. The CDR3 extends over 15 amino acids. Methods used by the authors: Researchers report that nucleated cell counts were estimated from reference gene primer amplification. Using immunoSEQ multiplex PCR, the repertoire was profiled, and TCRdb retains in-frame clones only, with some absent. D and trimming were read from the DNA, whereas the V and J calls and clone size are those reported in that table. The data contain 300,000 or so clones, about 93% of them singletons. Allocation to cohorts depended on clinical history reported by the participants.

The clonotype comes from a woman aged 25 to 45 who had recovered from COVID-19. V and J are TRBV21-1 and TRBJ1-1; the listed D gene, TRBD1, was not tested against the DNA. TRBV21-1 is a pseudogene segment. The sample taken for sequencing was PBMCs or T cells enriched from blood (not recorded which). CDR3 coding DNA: TGTGCCAGCAGCGTTTCTGACAGGGCGAACACTGAAGCTTTCTTT. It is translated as CASSVSDRANTEAFF.